Presented here are 29 T cell receptor beta chains from one specimen sequenced in a study of T cells after yellow fever vaccination. TCRdb itself ran the 5' RACE reads through MiXCR, one entry per CDR3 protein. The table records 400,000 to 450,000 distinct CDR3 sequences, around 20% of them present only once. The sequencing here drew on PBMCs, taken before the yellow fever booster vaccination. Every receptor here comes from a young man who received the YFV17D yellow fever vaccine.

This clonotype was seen a handful of times. J is TRBJ2-5 and V is TRBV12-3 or TRBV12-4; no definite D call. The CDR3 covers 13 residues. Trimming cost V 6 bases and J 4 bases, with 12 bases left between them. CDR3 sequence reads: CASSPAHGETQYF. As DNA, the CDR3 is TGTGCCAGCAGCCCGGCTCACGGAGAGACCCAGTACTTC.

The CDR3 DNA reads TGCGCCAGCAGCTATCTCGTCCAGGAGACCCAGTACTTC. This translates into CASSYLVQETQYF. The V gene is TRBV5-1, the J gene TRBJ2-5; D unclear. Trimming took 3 bases from V and 5 from J, leaving 11 bases between them. The germline gives CDR1 SGHRS, CDR2 YFSETQ. The CDR3 contains 13 residues.

This clonotype was picked up a small number of times. This chain connects TRBV7-2 to TRBJ2-1; TRBD2 agrees at 9 bases. V gave up 3 bases and J gave up 4 bases; unmatched junction bases: 13. The germline V gene has CDR1 SGHTA and CDR2 FQGNSA. The CDR3 spans 18 residues. The CDR3: CASSLFPAGGLVYNEQFF. In DNA form, the CDR3 reads TGTGCCAGCAGCTTGTTCCCAGCGGGGGGCTTGGTTTACAATGAGCAGTTCTTC.

The rearrangement joins TRBV18 to TRBJ2-7, with a possible D match to TRBD1 (6 bases). Trimming removed 4 bases at V and 2 bases at J, with 18 bases between. The V gene's germline CDR1 is KGHSH and CDR2 LQKENI. The CDR3 totals 16 residues. In nucleotides, the CDR3 is TGTGCCAGCTCACGCTCGAAGGGGGTTTTGCCCTACGAGCAGTACTTC. This encodes CASSRSKGVLPYEQYF.

The CDR3 protein is CASSQVPSRDGYTF. The CDR3 DNA sequence: TGTGCCAGCAGCCAAGTGCCAAGCCGGGATGGCTACACCTTC. The chain uses TRBV3-1 and TRBJ1-2; unclear D gene. The germline CDR1 and CDR2 sequences are LGHDT and YNNKEL (reference sequence). The CDR3 sequence is 14 residues long. V shed 1 base and J shed 6 bases, with 12 bases lying between them.

This clonotype was seen many times. The V gene is TRBV29-1, the J gene TRBJ2-1, with a possible D match to TRBD1 (6 bases). Between the trimmed V and J ends, which lost 6 bases and 5 bases, there was a span of 17 bases. Germline V gene lookup returns CDR1 SQVTM and CDR2 ANQGSEA. The CDR3 runs 14 residues. The chain's CDR3 is CSVSRQGFDNEQFF. In nucleotides, the CDR3 is TGCAGCGTCTCCCGCCAGGGGTTCGACAATGAGCAGTTCTTC.

The chain links TRBV6-1 to TRBJ2-2, with 15 bases matching TRBD2. This CDR3 is built from 15 residues. CDR1 is MNHNS and CDR2 is SASEGT in the germline V gene. J was trimmed by 7 bases and V by 6 bases; bases with no gene match: 3. The CDR3 coding sequence is TGTGCCAGCAGGGGGACTAGCGGGGGGATCGGGGAGCTGTTTTTT. Its translation: CASRGTSGGIGELFF.

This clonotype has a handful of counts. The V and J genes are TRBV6-5 and TRBJ1-1, with no clear D. Germline lookup yields CDR1 MNHEY and CDR2 SVGAGI. Trimming left V 0 bases short and J 1 base short, with 9 bases between. The CDR3 contains 15 residues. The CDR3 DNA sequence: TGTGCCAGCAGTTACTCGATAAACGGGAACACTGAAGCTTTCTTT. The encoded protein is CASSYSINGNTEAFF.

This clonotype occurred a few times. This chain uses TRBV20-1 with TRBJ2-3; 8 bases line up with TRBD2. The CDR3 length is 16 residues. CDR1 is DFQATT, CDR2 SNEGSKA, per germline (reference sequence). V lost 0 bases and J lost 3; bases outside the gene matches: 8. CDR3 DNA sequence: TGCAGTGCTAGAGATCGGGGCGGGGGGAGAACAGATACGCAGTATTTT. Translation gives CSARDRGGGRTDTQYF.

The chain is built from TRBV18 and TRBJ1-2; perhaps TRBD1 as D (6 bases). Germline V lookup: CDR1 KGHSH, CDR2 LQKENI. V was clipped by 3 bases and J by 5 bases, with 13 bases between them. The CDR3 is 14 amino acids. The CDR3 region is CASSPATGAYGYTF. In nucleotides, the CDR3 is TGTGCCAGCTCACCGGCGACAGGCGCGTATGGCTACACCTTC.

The rearrangement uses TRBV4-3 and TRBJ2-2; weak D call: TRBD2 (7 bases). This CDR3 comprises 17 residues. The V gene's germline CDR1 is LGHNA and CDR2 YSLEER. The V and J ends lost 0 bases and 4 bases respectively, with 15 bases between them. This CDR3 is CASSQDIRGAGTGELFF. For the CDR3, the DNA is TGCGCCAGCAGCCAAGATATACGGGGGGCAGGCACCGGGGAGCTGTTTTTT.

This clonotype was picked up many times. The chain couples TRBV28 to TRBJ2-7; D is possibly TRBD1 (5 bases). The CDR3 sequence is 12 residues long. In germline, CDR1 is MDHEN, CDR2 SYDVKM. Deletions cut 4 bases from V and 3 bases from J, with 7 bases between. CDR3 bases: TGTGCCAGCAGTTCAGACAGCTACGAGCAGTACGTC. This encodes CASSSDSYEQYV.

This clonotype was detected ten times or more. The V gene is TRBV29-1, the J gene TRBJ2-5; perhaps TRBD1 as D (8 bases). Germline V CDR1 and CDR2: SQVTM, ANQGSEA. The V end lost 7 bases, the J end lost 5 bases, and 20 bases lay between the germline ends. This CDR3 comprises 14 residues. The CDR3 DNA sequence: TGCAGCGCCACGGGAGGACAGGGATGGGAGACCCAGTACTTC. This encodes CSATGGQGWETQYF. The full variable domain, in which reference TRBV29-1 and TRBJ2-5 provide the parts outside the CDR3, is SAVISQKPSRDICQRGTSLTIQCQVDSQVTMMFWYRQQPGQSLTLIATANQGSEATYESGFVIDKFPISRPNLTFSTLTVSNMSPEDSSIYLCSATGGQGWETQYFGPGTRLLVL.

CDR3 residues: CASSLAGRRQETQYF. For the CDR3, the DNA is TGTGCCAGCAGCTTAGCGGGCAGGAGGCAAGAGACCCAGTACTTC. This chain uses TRBV7-9 with TRBJ2-5; tentative D call: TRBD2 (5 bases). The CDR3 runs 15 residues. The ends were cut back, 0 bases at V and 2 bases at J, with 10 bases in the middle. Germline lookup yields CDR1 SEHNR and CDR2 FQNEAQ (reference sequence).

The J gene is TRBJ2-7, the V gene TRBV12-3 or TRBV12-4; D is undetermined. There are 14 residues in the CDR3. Deletions cut 6 bases from V and 6 bases from J, with 18 bases between. The CDR3 is CASSPAWRLGEQYF. The CDR3 coding sequence is TGTGCCAGCAGCCCAGCATGGCGGCTGGGCGAGCAGTACTTC.

The V and J genes are TRBV5-1 and TRBJ2-2, with D possibly TRBD1 on 6 matching bases. The CDR3 runs to 16 residues. V was pared by 3 bases and J by 1 base, with 13 bases between. The germline V gene has CDR1 SGHRS and CDR2 YFSETQ. The CDR3 bases are TGCGCCAGCAGCTGGATTACAGGGCTGAACACCGGGGAGCTGTTTTTT. Its translation: CASSWITGLNTGELFF.

The J gene is TRBJ2-3, the V gene TRBV19, with D hard to call. The V gene lost 3 bases and the J gene lost 4 bases, with 5 bases spanning the gap. In germline, CDR1 is LNHDA, CDR2 SQIVND (reference sequence). The CDR3 is 12 residues long. This CDR3 is CASSMLSDTQYF. The CDR3 DNA reads as TGTGCCAGTAGTATGCTTTCAGATACGCAGTATTTT.

The chain joins TRBV6-4 to TRBJ2-7; D tentatively reads TRBD1 or TRBD2 (5 bases each). Between the trimmed V and J ends, which lost 7 bases and 6 bases, there was a span of 16 bases. This CDR3 region has 13 residues. From germline, CDR1 is MRHNA and CDR2 SNTAGT. CDR3 DNA: TGTGCCAGCACCAGAAGGGTTGGGGGCGAGCAGTACGTC. It specifies CASTRRVGGEQYV.

V gene TRBV20-1 combines with J gene TRBJ1-2, with 9 bases lining up with TRBD1. CDR3 length: 15 residues. V shed 6 bases, J shed 6 bases, and the junction held 14 bases outside the gene matches. CDR1 DFQATT and CDR2 SNEGSKA come from the germline V gene (reference sequence). DNA of the CDR3: TGCAGTGCCGAGTCGTGGGACAGGGAAAGTGATGGCTACACCTTC. The encoded protein is CSAESWDRESDGYTF.

This clonotype was detected only a few times. The chain recombines TRBV10-3 with TRBJ1-2; 9 bases match TRBD1. Germline-derived CDR1 and CDR2 are ENHRY and SYGVKD. The CDR3 loop spans 16 amino acids. V lost 4 bases and J lost 1; bases outside the gene matches: 7. The CDR3 coding sequence is TGTGCCATCAGTGGAAACCGGGACAGGGTTAACTATGGCTACACCTTC. This translates into CAISGNRDRVNYGYTF.

In its sample, this clonotype was seen a few times. V is TRBV20-1 and J is TRBJ2-1; weak D call: TRBD2 (6 bases). The CDR3 contains 15 residues. The ends were cut back, 0 bases at V and 6 bases at J, with 15 bases in the middle. The V gene's germline CDR1 is DFQATT and CDR2 SNEGSKA (reference sequence). The CDR3 region has the DNA TGCAGTGCTAGAGATCGACGACTAGGGGTCAATGAGCAGTTCTTC. Its translation is CSARDRRLGVNEQFF.

This sequence joins TRBV4-1 and TRBJ2-7, with unresolved D. Trimming removed 4 bases from V and 1 base from J, with 11 bases in between. Germline V lookup: CDR1 MGHRA, CDR2 YSYEKL. This CDR3 region has 14 residues. This chain's CDR3 is CASSPQRVSYEQYF. CDR3 coding DNA: TGCGCCAGCAGCCCCCAACGGGTTTCCTACGAGCAGTACTTC.

This clonotype was recorded many times. V and J are TRBV6-5 and TRBJ1-1; no clear D gene. The CDR3 consists of 13 residues. V lost 6 bases and J lost 2, with 10 bases in between. Per germline, CDR1 MNHEY and CDR2 SVGAGI. The CDR3 DNA reads as TGTGCCAGCAGCGGACCGGGAAACACTGAAGCTTTCTTT. Protein sequence: CASSGPGNTEAFF.

The J gene is TRBJ1-3, the V gene TRBV6-5, with TRBD1 as a possible D gene (6 bases). Germline loops: CDR1 MNHEY, CDR2 SVGAGI. The V and J ends lost 0 bases and 4 bases respectively, with 13 bases between them. The CDR3 loop spans 16 amino acids. The CDR3 loop reads CASSYSATGSGNTIYF. CDR3 bases: TGTGCCAGCAGTTACTCGGCGACAGGTTCAGGAAACACCATATATTTT.

The chain joins TRBV7-9 to TRBJ1-2; unclear D gene. Germline CDR1 and CDR2: SEHNR and FQNEAQ (reference sequence). The CDR3 is 13 amino acids. The V end lost 2 bases, the J end lost 5 bases, and 9 bases lay between the germline ends. CDR3 loop: CASSLRMGYGYTF. CDR3 sequence (DNA): TGTGCCAGCAGCTTACGCATGGGATATGGCTACACCTTC.

J is TRBJ1-2 and V is TRBV5-5, with TRBD1 as a possible D gene (6 bases). The CDR3 runs to 14 residues. V lost 2 bases to trimming and J lost 7 bases, with 15 bases between them. In germline, CDR1 is SGHKS, CDR2 YYEKEE (reference sequence). The CDR3 protein is CASSFGGGQAGYTF. The CDR3 DNA sequence: TGTGCCAGCAGCTTTGGAGGGGGGCAGGCTGGCTACACCTTC.

The rearrangement joins TRBV29-1 to TRBJ2-5, with D hard to call. There are 12 residues in the CDR3. V lost 4 bases to trimming and J lost 4 bases, with 10 bases between them. Germline V gives CDR1 SQVTM, CDR2 ANQGSEA. The CDR3 DNA sequence: TGCAGCGTTGCTCGCGGAGTAGAGACCCAGTACTTC. Amino acid sequence: CSVARGVETQYF.

This clonotype was seen more than once but under ten times. The chain couples TRBV20-1 to TRBJ2-1; D unresolved. The CDR3 length is 10 residues. V lost 6 bases and J 10 bases, leaving 10 bases between the germline ends. Germline CDR1 and CDR2: DFQATT and SNEGSKA (reference sequence). DNA for the CDR3: TGCAGTGCCGAATATAAAGAGCAGTTCTTC. Protein sequence: CSAEYKEQFF.

V and J are TRBV7-9 and TRBJ2-5, with D perhaps TRBD2 (6 bases). Germline CDR1 is SEHNR and CDR2 is FQNEAQ (reference sequence). Trimming shortened V by 5 bases and J by 4 bases, and 20 bases separated the two germline ends. The CDR3 has 16 amino acids. The chain's CDR3 is CASSPPKGQGGETQYF. CDR3 DNA sequence: TGTGCCAGCAGCCCCCCGAAGGGGCAGGGAGGAGAGACCCAGTACTTC. The variable domain in full, with the rest retrieved from reference TRBV7-9 and TRBJ2-5, is DTGVSQNPRHKITKRGQNVTFRCDPISEHNRLYWYRQTLGQGPEFLTYFQNEAQLEKSRLLSDRFSAERPKGSFSTLEIQRTEQGDSAMYLCASSPPKGQGGETQYFGPGTRLLVL.